The sequence of this T cell receptor beta chain was determined in a study of blood T cell repertoires in COVID-19. Looking at the study overall: T cells, B-cell-depleted T cells, or PBMCs supplied cDNA or gDNA.

The germline gives CDR1 MDHEN, CDR2 SYDVKM. This CDR3 region has 15 residues. V trimming: 6 bases; J trimming: 7 bases; junction bases outside the gene matches: 12. This clone has more than one count but fewer than ten. Clones were read by immunoSEQ multiplex PCR, and TCRdb kept only the in-frame ones, dropping some. This table holds roughly 290,000 clones, 87% found once. Participants were aged 18 to 89 years from approximately 23 US areas. Clinical history as reported by participants underpinned cohort assignment. This sequence originates from a woman aged 40 to 49 who had recovered from COVID-19. The rearrangement joins TRBV28 to TRBJ1-2; 9 bases match TRBD1. The sample was PBMCs or T cells enriched from blood (not recorded which). CDR3 DNA sequence: TGTGCCAGCAGCACAGGGGGCGCGGTCCCGGGTGGCTACACCTTC. Amino acid sequence: CASSTGGAVPGGYTF.